The TCR beta chain under discussion was sequenced for a study of identifying expanded T cells in peripheral blood. Healthy donors had no documented immune events, such as infections, while sampled. Study-level results: Technical replicates showed roughly 1.2 changed clones; two weeks about 16; four weeks 19. Variance in clone template counts between approximately two-week samples significantly increased with total template count across all healthy donors.

Details on this clone: Its target is unknown.

The data were produced by immunoSEQ multiplex PCR, yet TCRdb's version contains in-frame clones alone and is incomplete. The repertoire consists of 83,000 or so clones, with 88% occurring once and the leading ten covering approximately 4%. V was trimmed by 5 bases and J by 4 bases, leaving 6 bases between them. The CDR3 runs 11 residues. Germline lookup yields CDR1 SGHRS and CDR2 YFSETQ. The chain links TRBV5-1 to TRBJ2-5, with D hard to call. Material: blood. This clonotype was obtained from a person between 18 and 69 years old in good health. The DNA of the CDR3 is TGCGCCAGCAGTCTTCGAGAGACCCAGTACTTC. It codes for CASSLRETQYF.